This T cell receptor beta chain was recorded in a study of cytomegalovirus exposure and HLA in healthy donors. Study-wide results and limits: Presence/absence analysis assumed near-uniform sequencing depth across donors. Most TCR sequences were rare, but some public TCRs occurred in many donors. Overall, roughly 170 TCR beta chains were annotated as cytomegalovirus-associated.

On this clone itself: The antigen is not known.

PCR was performed using 60 Vbeta and 13 Jbeta primers. Here immunoSEQ multiplex PCR was the method, and the copy in TCRdb shows in-frame clones only, minus some. The sample lists about 140,000 clones, approximately 82% seen once, with 9% to 10% in the top ten. At the time of sampling, donors were nominally healthy, though unrecorded immune exposures were likely. The specimen sequenced was PBMCs. This TCR was recovered from a woman aged 55-69 years in good health and CMV-seropositive.

This CDR3 is CASSIGEGGTSTDTQYF. In DNA, the CDR3 is TGTGCCAGTAGTATAGGGGAGGGAGGGACCAGCACAGATACGCAGTATTTT. This chain connects TRBV19 to TRBJ2-3; 7 bases are a match to TRBD2. The CDR3 is 17 residues long. Unmatched junction bases numbered 7, after V lost 1 base and J lost 0 bases. Germline CDR1 and CDR2: LNHDA and SQIVND (reference sequence).